Only a few counts were recorded for the clone carrying this T cell receptor (beta chain). What it recognizes is unknown. These data are taken from a study of cytomegalovirus exposure and HLA in healthy donors. The study, taken as a whole, reports: Available immune exposure information was restricted to CMV serostatus only. In a later analysis, TCR association rates varied by HLA locus: DRB1 most, HLA-C fewest.

This CDR3 is 14 amino acids long. Trimming cost V 0 bases and J 2 bases, with 7 bases left between them. In germline, CDR1 is ENHRY, CDR2 SYGVKD. The primer mix had 60 Vbeta and 13 Jbeta primers. Per the original methods: Unique TCR beta chains totaled roughly 81 million in a later count, with around 11 million of them shared. Profiled with immunoSEQ multiplex PCR; TCRdb holds only in-frame clones, not every one. For V, J and clone size, that table is used; D and trimming come from the DNA. The profile shows roughly 170,000 clones, about 73% of them singletons. J is TRBJ1-1 and V is TRBV10-3, with a possible D match to TRBD1 (5 bases). This receptor was identified in a woman aged 45-60 years in good health and CMV-seropositive. Sequencing input: PBMCs. The CDR3 DNA reads as TGTGCCATCAGTGAGTCGCGGGACAACACTGAAGCTTTCTTT. Translated, it gives CAISESRDNTEAFF.